These 9 T cell receptor beta chains were all obtained from the same sample, sequenced in a study of glioma-infiltrating T cells after dendritic cell vaccination. Stated time point: after dendritic cell vaccination, including at tumor progression/relapse. Using immunoSEQ multiplex PCR, the repertoire was profiled, and TCRdb retains in-frame clones only, with some absent. The repertoire includes 75,000 to 95,000 clones, more than 75% of them detected once, and approximately 2.4% sits in the top ten. The input for sequencing was blood, taken after dendritic cell vaccination. The receptor source for this set is a human donor with glioblastoma.

This chain joins TRBV30 and TRBJ2-1, with a possible D match to TRBD2 (6 bases). There are 16 residues in the CDR3. The germline V gene encodes CDR1 GTSNPN and CDR2 SVGIG (reference sequence). V gave up 1 base and J gave up 3 bases, with 16 bases separating them. The chain's CDR3 is CAWSGMGGKNYNEQFF. The CDR3 region has the DNA TGTGCCTGGAGTGGAATGGGCGGGAAGAACTACAATGAGCAGTTCTTC.

The rearrangement joins TRBV7-9 to TRBJ2-7; 12 nucleotides match TRBD2. Germline CDR1 SEHNR, CDR2 FQNEAQ (reference sequence). This CDR3 has 16 residues. Trimming took 1 base from V and 0 from J; bases not matched to a gene: 1. The CDR3 is CASSLGLAGDSYEQYF. CDR3 sequence (DNA): TGTGCCAGCAGCTTAGGACTAGCGGGGGACTCCTACGAGCAGTACTTC.

This chain connects TRBV6-5 to TRBJ2-1; D ambiguous. Trimming took 0 bases from V and 7 from J, leaving 10 bases between them. The CDR3 spans 14 residues. The germline CDR1 and CDR2 sequences are MNHEY and SVGAGI. CDR3 sequence: CASSYSGPINEQFF. CDR3 in DNA: TGTGCCAGCAGTTACTCTGGGCCCATAAATGAGCAGTTCTTC.

The rearrangement joins TRBV5-6 to TRBJ1-4; 7 bases are shared with TRBD1. The J segment lost 0 bases and the V segment lost 4 bases, leaving 3 bases of the junction unmatched. CDR1 is SGHDT, CDR2 YYEEEE, per germline. This CDR3 has 15 amino acids. The CDR3 nucleotides are TGTGCCAGCAGCCCCACAGGGGCAACTAATGAAAAACTGTTTTTT. Its translation: CASSPTGATNEKLFF.

This chain links TRBV5-1 with TRBJ1-2; TRBD1 matches 8 bases. Germline-derived CDR1 and CDR2 are SGHRS and YFSETQ. The CDR3 is made up of 15 amino acids. V dropped 0 bases and J dropped 5; count of bases not matched to a gene: 6. The CDR3 DNA reads TGCGCCAGCAGCTTGGAGGAGGGGACAGGATATGGCTACACCTTC. It translates to CASSLEEGTGYGYTF.

This chain links TRBV7-9 with TRBJ2-5; D ambiguous. The CDR3 covers 15 residues. V gave up 1 base and J gave up 0 bases, with 9 bases separating them. Germline CDR1 SEHNR, CDR2 FQNEAQ (reference sequence). In DNA, the CDR3 is TGTGCCAGCAGCTTAGACCTGCAGTACCAAGAGACCCAGTACTTC. It is translated as CASSLDLQYQETQYF.

The genes are TRBV2 and TRBJ1-5, with 8 bases matching TRBD1. Trimming cost V 8 bases and J 5 bases; bases outside gene matches: 14. The CDR3 length is 16 residues. Per the germline V gene, CDR1 is SNHLY and CDR2 is FYNNEI. CDR3 coding DNA: TGTGCCAGCGCAGGACGGACAGGGCTTGTAGATCAGCCCCAGCATTTT. It is translated as CASAGRTGLVDQPQHF.

This clone came up a few times. This rearrangement joins TRBV2 to TRBJ1-5, with D tentatively TRBD1 (6 bases). The V gene lost 7 bases and the J gene lost 5 bases, with 18 bases spanning the gap. CDR3 length: 15 amino acids. The germline V gene encodes CDR1 SNHLY and CDR2 FYNNEI. CDR3 residues: CASKGRAKGDQPQHF. CDR3 nucleotide sequence: TGTGCCAGCAAAGGCCGGGCCAAGGGGGATCAGCCCCAGCATTTT. The variable domain in full, with the rest retrieved from reference TRBV2 and TRBJ1-5, is EPEVTQTPSHQVTQMGQEVILRCVPISNHLYFYWYRQILGQKVEFLVSFYNNEISEKSEIFDDQFSVERPDGSNFTLKIRSTKLEDSAMYFCASKGRAKGDQPQHFGDGTRLSIL.

The table lists this clone with a count of one. The rearrangement joins TRBV5-4 to TRBJ1-4; D unresolved. From germline, CDR1 is SGHNT and CDR2 YYREEE (reference sequence). The CDR3 has 13 residues. The ends were cut back, 7 bases at V and 0 bases at J, with 7 bases in the middle. The CDR3 sequence is CASGRATNEKLFF. In DNA form, the CDR3 reads TGTGCCAGCGGGAGGGCAACTAATGAAAAACTGTTTTTT.